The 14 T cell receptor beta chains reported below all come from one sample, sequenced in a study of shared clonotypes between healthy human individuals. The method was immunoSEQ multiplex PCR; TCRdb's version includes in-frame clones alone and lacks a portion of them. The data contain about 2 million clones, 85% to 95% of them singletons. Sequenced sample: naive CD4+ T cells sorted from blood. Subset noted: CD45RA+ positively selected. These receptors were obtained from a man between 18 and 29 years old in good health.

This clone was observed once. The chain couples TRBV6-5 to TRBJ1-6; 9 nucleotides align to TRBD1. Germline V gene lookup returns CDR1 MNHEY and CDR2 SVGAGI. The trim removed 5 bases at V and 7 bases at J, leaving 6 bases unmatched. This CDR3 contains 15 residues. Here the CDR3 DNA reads TGTGCCAGCAGTCGAGGACAGGGGAACAATTCACCCCTCCACTTT. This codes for CASSRGQGNNSPLHF.

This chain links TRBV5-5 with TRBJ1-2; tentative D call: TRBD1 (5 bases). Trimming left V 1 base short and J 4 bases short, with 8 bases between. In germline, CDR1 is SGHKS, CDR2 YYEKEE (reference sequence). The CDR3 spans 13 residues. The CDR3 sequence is CASSLRQSYGYTF. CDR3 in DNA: TGTGCCAGCAGCTTGCGACAGTCCTATGGCTACACCTTC.

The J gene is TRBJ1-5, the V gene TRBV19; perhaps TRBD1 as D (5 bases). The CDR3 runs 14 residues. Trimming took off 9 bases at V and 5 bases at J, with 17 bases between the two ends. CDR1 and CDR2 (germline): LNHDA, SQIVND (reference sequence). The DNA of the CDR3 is TGTGCCAGCGGAAGGGGATTTGCTGATCAGCCCCAGCATTTT. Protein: CASGRGFADQPQHF.

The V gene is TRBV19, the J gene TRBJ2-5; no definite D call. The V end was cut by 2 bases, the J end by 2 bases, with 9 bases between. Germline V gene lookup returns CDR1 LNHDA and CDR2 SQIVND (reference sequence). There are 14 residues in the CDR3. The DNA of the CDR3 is TGTGCCAGTAGTATATCCTCAGGTCAAGAGACCCAGTACTTC. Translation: CASSISSGQETQYF.

The CDR3 coding sequence is TGTGCCAGCAGCTCTGGGACTAGCGGGGGATTCTCCTACAATGAGCAGTTCTTC. Amino acid sequence: CASSSGTSGGFSYNEQFF. V is TRBV13 and J is TRBJ2-1; TRBD2 aligns across 14 bases. V dropped 4 bases and J dropped 0; count of bases not matched to a gene: 5. Germline lookup yields CDR1 PRHDT and CDR2 FYEKMQ (reference sequence). This CDR3 region has 18 residues.

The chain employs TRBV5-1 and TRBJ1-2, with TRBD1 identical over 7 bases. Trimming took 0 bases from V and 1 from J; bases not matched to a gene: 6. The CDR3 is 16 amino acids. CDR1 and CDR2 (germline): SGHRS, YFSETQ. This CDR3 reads CASSLAPQGVNYGYTF. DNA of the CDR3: TGCGCCAGCAGCTTGGCCCCTCAGGGGGTTAACTATGGCTACACCTTC.

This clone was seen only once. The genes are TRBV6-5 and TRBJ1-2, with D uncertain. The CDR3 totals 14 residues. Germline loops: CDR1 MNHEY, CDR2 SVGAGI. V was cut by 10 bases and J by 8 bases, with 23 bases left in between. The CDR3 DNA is TGTGCCACAAACAGAAATCCCCTTTCAGGAGGCTACACCTTC. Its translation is CATNRNPLSGGYTF.

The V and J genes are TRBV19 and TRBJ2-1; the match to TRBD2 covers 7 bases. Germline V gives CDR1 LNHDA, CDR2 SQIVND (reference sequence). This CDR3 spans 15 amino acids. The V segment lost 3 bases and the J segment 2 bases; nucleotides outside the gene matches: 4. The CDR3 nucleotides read TGTGCCAGTAGTATCGTAGGGACTACCTACAATGAGCAGTTCTTC. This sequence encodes CASSIVGTTYNEQFF. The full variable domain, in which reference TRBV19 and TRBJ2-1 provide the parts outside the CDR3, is DGGITQSPKYLFRKEGQNVTLSCEQNLNHDAMYWYRQDPGQGLRLIYYSQIVNDFQKGDIAEGYSVSREKKESFPLTVTSAQKNPTAFYLCASSIVGTTYNEQFFGPGTRLTVL.

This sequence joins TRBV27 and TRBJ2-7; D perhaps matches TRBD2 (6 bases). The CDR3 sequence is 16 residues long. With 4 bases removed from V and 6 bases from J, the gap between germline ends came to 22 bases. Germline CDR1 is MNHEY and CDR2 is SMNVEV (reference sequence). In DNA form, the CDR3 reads TGTGCCAGCAGTTCCGCCTTAGGCGGGACTCAGAGCGAGCAGTACTTC. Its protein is CASSSALGGTQSEQYF.

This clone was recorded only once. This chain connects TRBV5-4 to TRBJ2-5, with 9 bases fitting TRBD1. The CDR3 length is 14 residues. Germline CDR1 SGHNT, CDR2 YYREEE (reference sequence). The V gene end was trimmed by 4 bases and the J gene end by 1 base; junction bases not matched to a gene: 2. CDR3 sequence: CASSLTGGQETQYF. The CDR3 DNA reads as TGTGCCAGCAGCCTGACAGGGGGCCAAGAGACCCAGTACTTC.

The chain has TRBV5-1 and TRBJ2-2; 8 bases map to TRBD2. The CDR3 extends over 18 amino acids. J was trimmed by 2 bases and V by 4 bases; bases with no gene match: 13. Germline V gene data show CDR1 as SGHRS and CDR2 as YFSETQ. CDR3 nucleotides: TGCGCCAGCAGCCCCCCAGCGGGAGCTCATACCAACACCGGGGAGCTGTTTTTT. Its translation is CASSPPAGAHTNTGELFF.

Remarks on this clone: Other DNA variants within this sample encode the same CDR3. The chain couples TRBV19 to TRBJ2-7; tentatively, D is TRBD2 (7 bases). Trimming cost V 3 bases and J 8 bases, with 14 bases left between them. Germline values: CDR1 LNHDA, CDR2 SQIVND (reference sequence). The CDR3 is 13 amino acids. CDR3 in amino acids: CASSMEGGAKQYF. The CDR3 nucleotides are TGTGCCAGTAGTATGGAAGGGGGGGCGAAGCAGTACTTC. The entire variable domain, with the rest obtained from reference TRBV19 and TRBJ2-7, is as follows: DGGITQSPKYLFRKEGQNVTLSCEQNLNHDAMYWYRQDPGQGLRLIYYSQIVNDFQKGDIAEGYSVSREKKESFPLTVTSAQKNPTAFYLCASSMEGGAKQYFGPGTRLTVT.

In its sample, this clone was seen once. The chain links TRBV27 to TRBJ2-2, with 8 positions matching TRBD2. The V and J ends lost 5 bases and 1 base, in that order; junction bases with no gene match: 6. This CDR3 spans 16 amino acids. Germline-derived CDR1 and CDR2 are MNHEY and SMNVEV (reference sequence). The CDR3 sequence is CASSPRGGLNTGELFF. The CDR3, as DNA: TGTGCCAGCAGTCCCCGGGGGGGGCTGAACACCGGGGAGCTGTTTTTT.

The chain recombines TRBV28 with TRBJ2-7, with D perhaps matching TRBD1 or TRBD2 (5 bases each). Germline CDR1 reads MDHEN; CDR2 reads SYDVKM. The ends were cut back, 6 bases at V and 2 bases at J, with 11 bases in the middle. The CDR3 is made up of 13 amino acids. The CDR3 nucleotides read TGTGCCAGCAGGTCCGGGACCCCCTACGAGCAGTACTTC. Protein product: CASRSGTPYEQYF.